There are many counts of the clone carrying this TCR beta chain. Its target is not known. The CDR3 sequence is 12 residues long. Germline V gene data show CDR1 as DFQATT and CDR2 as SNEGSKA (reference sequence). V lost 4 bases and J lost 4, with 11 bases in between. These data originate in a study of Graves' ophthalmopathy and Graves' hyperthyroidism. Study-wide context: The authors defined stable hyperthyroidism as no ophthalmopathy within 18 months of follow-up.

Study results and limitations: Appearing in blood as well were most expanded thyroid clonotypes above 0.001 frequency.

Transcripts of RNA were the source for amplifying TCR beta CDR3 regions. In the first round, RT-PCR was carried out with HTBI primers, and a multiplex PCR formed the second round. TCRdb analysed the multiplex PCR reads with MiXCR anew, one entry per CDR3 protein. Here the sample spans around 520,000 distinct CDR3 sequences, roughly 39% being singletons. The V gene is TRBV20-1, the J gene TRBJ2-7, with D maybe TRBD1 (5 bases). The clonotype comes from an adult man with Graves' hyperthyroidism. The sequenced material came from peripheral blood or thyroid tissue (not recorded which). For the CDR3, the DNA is TGCAGTGCTAAGACAGCCGGGTACGAGCAGTACTTC. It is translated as CSAKTAGYEQYF.